The T cell receptor beta chain under discussion was sequenced for a study of regulatory T cells in long-lasting Graves disease. Study-wide points: Fewer public clonotypes were shared by new patients (around 1,000) than by persistent patients (about 2,500). Persistent disease samples used TRBV28, TRBJ1-2 and TRBJ2-5 preferentially.

HTBI primers from iRepertoire and Arm-PCR of CDR3 regions yielded the TCR beta libraries. One entry per CDR3 protein, called by TCRdb with MiXCR from the multiplex PCR reads. The sample carries over 300,000 distinct CDR3 sequences, roughly a sixth recorded once. Concerning this clonotype: The antigen is unknown. This likely stems from a read error, as it lies one base from a far larger clone.

Germline V CDR1 and CDR2: SGHAT, FQNNGV. The CDR3 contains 15 residues. The time point was: newly diagnosed GD, antithyroid drugs for less than 3 months. Isolated PBMC RNA provided the starting material for the TCR library. In this cohort, patients came from an endocrinology department located in Xi'an, China. EDTA tubes were used for drawing around 9 milliliters of peripheral blood. This rearrangement joins TRBV11-2 to TRBJ2-1, with 10 bases lining up with TRBD2. Judging by the DNA end, TRBJ2-3 fits better; the J call may be wrong. The sample in question was peripheral blood mononuclear cells (PBMCs), obtained at new diagnosis, from a patient treated with antithyroid drugs. The sequence derives from a female donor with Graves disease. Written as DNA, the CDR3 is TGTGCCAGCAGCCCTGCTAGCGGGAGTGGGGATACGCAGTATTTT. Encoded protein: CASSPASGSGDTQYF.